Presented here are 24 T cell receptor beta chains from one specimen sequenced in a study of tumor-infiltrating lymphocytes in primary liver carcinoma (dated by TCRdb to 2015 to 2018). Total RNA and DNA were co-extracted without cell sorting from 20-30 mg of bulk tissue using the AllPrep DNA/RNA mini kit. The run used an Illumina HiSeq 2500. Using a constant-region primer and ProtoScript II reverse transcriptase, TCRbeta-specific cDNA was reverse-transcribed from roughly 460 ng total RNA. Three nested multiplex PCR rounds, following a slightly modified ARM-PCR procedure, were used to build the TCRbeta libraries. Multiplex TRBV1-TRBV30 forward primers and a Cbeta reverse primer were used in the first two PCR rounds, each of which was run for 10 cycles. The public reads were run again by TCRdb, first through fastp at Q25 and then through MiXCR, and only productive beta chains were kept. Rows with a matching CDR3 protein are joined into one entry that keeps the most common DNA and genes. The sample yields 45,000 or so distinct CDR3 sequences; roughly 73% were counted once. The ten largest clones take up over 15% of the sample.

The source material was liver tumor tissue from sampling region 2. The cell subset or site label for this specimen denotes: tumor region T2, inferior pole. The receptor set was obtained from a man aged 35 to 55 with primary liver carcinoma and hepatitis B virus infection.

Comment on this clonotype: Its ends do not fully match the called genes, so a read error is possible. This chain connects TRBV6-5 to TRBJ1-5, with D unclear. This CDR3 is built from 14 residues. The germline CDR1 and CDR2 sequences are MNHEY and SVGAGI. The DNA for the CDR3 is TGTGCCAACAGTCACCGACCGAGTGCCGGTCCCCAGCATTTT. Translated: CANSHRPSAGPQHF.

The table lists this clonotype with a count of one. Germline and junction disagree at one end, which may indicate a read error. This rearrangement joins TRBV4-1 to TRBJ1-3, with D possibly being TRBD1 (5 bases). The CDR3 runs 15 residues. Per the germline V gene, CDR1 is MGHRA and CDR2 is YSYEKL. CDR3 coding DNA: TGCGCCATCAGCCAAGAACCGGACACAGCTCTGCCCATATATTTT. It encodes CAISQEPDTALPIYF.

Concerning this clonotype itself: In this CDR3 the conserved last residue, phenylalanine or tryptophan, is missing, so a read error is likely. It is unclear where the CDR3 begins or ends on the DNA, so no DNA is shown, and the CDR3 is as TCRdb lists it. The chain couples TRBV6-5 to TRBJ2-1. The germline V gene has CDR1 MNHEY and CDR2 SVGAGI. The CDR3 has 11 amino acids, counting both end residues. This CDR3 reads CASSSPRKELL.

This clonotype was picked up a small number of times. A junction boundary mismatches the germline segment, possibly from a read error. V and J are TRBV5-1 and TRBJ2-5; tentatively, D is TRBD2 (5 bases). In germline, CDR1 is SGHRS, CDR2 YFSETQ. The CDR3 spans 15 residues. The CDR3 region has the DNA TGCGCCAGCGGCTTGGCCATTCTAGCCCAAGAGACCCAGTACTTC. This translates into CASGLAILAQETQYF.

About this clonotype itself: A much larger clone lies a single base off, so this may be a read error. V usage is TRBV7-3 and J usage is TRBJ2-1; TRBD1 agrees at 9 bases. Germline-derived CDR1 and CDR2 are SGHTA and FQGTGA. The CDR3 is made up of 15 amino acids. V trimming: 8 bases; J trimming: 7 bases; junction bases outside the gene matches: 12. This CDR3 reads CASGPGTGSGNEQFF. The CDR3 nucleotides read TGTGCCAGCGGCCCAGGGACAGGGAGTGGGAATGAGCAGTTCTTC. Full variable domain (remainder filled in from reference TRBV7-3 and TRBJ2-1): GAGVSQTPSNKVTEKGKYVELRCDPISGHTALYWYRQSLGQGPEFLIYFQGTGAADDSGLPNDRFFAVRPEGSVSTLKIQRTERGDSAVYLCASGPGTGSGNEQFFGPGTRLTVL.

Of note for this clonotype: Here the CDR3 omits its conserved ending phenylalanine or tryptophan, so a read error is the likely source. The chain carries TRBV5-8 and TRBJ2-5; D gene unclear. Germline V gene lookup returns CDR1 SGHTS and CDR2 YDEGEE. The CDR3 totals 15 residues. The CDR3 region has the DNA TGTACCAGTAGGACGACGTACGGTAGGCAAGAGACCCAGTACTTA. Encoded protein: CTSRTTYGRQETQYL.

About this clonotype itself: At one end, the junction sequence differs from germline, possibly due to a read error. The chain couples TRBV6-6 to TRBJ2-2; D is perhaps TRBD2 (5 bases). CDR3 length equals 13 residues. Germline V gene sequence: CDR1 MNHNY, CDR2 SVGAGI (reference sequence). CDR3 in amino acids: CASSFYPTGELFF. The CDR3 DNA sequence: TGTGCCAGCAGTTTCTACCCAACCGGGGAACTGTTTTTT.

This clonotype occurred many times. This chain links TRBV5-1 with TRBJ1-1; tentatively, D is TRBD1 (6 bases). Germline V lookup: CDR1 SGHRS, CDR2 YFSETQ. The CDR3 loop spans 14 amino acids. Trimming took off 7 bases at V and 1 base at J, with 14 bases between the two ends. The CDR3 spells CASGQGGSNTEAFF. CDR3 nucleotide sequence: TGCGCCAGCGGACAAGGGGGTTCGAACACTGAAGCTTTCTTT.

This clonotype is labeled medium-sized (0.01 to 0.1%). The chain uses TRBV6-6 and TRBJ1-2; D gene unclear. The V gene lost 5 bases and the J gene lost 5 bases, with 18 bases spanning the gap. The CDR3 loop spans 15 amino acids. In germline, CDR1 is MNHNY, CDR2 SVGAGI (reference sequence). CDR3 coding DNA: TGTGCCAGCAGTCGTGGAATGGGCACTCAGTATGGCTACACCTTC. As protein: CASSRGMGTQYGYTF.

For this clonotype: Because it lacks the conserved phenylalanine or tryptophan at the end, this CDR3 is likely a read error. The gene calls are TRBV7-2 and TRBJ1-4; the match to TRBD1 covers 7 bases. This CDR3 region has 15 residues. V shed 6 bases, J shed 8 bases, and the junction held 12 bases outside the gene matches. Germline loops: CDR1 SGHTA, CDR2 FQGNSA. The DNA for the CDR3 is TGTGCCAGCAGTTATTACAGGGGAACGGGGGAAAAACTGTTTTCT. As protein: CASSYYRGTGEKLFS.

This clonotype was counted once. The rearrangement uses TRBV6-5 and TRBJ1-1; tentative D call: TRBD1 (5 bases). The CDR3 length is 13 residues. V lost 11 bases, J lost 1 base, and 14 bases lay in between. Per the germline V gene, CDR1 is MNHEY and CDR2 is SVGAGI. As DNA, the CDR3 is TGTGCCGTACAACAGGCGTGGAACACTGAAGCTTTCTTT. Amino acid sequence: CAVQQAWNTEAFF.

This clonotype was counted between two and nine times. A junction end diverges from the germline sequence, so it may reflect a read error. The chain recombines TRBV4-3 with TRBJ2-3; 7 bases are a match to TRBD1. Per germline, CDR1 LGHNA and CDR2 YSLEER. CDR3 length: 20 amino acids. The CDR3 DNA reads TGCGCCAGCAACCAAGATTCCCTGTCGGGCGGAACAGGGGTCACAGATAAGCAGTATTTT. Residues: CASNQDSLSGGTGVTDKQYF.

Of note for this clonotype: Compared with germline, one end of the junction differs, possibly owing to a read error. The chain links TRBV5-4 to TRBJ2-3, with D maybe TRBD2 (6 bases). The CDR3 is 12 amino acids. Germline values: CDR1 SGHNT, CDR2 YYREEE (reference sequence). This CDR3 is CAISSEGDTQYF. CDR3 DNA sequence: TGTGCCATCAGCTCGGAGGGAGATACGCAGTACTTT.

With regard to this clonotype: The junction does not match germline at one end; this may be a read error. The CDR3 coding sequence is TGTGTCAGCAGCCAGGGACAGGAGAGAATGAACACTGAAGCTTTCTTT. Its protein is CVSSQGQERMNTEAFF. The genes are TRBV14 and TRBJ1-1, with 8 bases lining up with TRBD1. Germline assignment: CDR1 SGHDN and CDR2 FVKESK. CDR3 length equals 16 residues.

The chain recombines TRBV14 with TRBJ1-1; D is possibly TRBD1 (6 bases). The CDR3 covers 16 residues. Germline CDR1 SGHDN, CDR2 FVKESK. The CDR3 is CFSSQVRGLMNTEAFF. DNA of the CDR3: TGTTTCAGCAGCCAAGTTCGGGGGCTGATGAACACTGAAGCTTTCTTT.

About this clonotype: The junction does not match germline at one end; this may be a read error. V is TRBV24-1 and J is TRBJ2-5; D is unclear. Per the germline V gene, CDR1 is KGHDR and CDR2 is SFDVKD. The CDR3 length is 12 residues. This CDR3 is CTTSDLIGTQYF. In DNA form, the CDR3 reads TGTACCACCAGTGATCTGATCGGGACCCAGTACTTC.

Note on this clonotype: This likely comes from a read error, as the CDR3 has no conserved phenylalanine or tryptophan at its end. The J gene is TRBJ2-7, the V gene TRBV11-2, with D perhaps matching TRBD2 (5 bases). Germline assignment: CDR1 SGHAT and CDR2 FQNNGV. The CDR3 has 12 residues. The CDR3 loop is CAGSRDAYEQYS. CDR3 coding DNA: TGTGCCGGCAGCCGGGATGCCTACGAGCAGTACTCC.

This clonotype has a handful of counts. The CDR3 loop reads CASRGLAGGTDTQYF. DNA of the CDR3: TGTGCCAGTAGGGGTCTAGCGGGGGGCACAGATACGCAGTATTTT. The rearrangement uses TRBV19 and TRBJ2-3, with TRBD2 matching over 10 bases. Germline V gives CDR1 LNHDA, CDR2 SQIVND (reference sequence). V gave up 6 bases and J gave up 1 base; unmatched junction bases: 4. This CDR3 comprises 15 residues.

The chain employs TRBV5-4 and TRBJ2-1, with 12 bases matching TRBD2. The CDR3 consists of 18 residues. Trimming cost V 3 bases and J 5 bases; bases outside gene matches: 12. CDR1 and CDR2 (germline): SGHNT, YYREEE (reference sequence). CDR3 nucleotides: TGTGCCAGCAGCTCTCGGACTAGCGGGATCATGACCCACAATGAGCAGTTCTTC. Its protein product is CASSSRTSGIMTHNEQFF.

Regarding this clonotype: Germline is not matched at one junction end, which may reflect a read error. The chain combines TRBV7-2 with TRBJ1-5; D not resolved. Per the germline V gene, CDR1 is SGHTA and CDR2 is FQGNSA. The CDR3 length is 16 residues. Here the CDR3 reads CASSLLSSFGNPPQHF. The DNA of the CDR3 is TGTGCCAGCAGCCTATTATCTAGTTTTGGTAATCCGCCCCAGCATTTT.

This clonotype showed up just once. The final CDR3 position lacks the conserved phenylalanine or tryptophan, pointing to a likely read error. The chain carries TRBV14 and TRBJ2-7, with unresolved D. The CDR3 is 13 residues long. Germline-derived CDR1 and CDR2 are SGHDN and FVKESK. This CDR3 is CASSQDQEREQYM. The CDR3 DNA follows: TGTGCGAGCAGCCAAGATCAGGAACGGGAGCAGTACATG.

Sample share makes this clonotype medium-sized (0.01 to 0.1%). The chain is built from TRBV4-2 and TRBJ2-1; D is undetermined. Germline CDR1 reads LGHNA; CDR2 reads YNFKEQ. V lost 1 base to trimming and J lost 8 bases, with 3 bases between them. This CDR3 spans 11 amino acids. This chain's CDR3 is CASSQADEQFF. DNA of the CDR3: TGTGCCAGCAGCCAAGCTGATGAGCAGTTCTTC.

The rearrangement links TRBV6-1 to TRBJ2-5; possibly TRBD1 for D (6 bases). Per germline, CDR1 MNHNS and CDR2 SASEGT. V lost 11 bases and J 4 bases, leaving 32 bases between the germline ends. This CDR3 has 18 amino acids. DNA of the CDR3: TGTGCCGACAGTGAAAATTTGATGGGGGCGGCCGTTGGAGAGACCCAGTACTTC. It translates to CADSENLMGAAVGETQYF.

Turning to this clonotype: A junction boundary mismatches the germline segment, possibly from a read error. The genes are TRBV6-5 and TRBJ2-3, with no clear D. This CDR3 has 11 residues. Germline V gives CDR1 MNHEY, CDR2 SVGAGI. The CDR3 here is CVSGEWDTRYF. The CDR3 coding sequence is TGTGTCAGTGGCGAGTGGGATACGCGGTATTTT.